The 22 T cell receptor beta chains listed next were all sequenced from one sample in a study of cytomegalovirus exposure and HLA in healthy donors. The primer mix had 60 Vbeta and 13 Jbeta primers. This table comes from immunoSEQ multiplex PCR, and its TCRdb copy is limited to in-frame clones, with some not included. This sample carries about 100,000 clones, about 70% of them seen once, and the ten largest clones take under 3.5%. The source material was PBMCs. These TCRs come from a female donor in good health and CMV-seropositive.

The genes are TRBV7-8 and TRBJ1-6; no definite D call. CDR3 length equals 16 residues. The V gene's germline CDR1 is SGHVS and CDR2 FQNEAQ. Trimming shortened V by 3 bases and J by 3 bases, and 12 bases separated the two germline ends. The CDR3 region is CASSLFETSYNSPLHF. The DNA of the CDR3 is TGTGCCAGCAGCTTGTTTGAAACGAGCTATAATTCACCCCTCCACTTT.

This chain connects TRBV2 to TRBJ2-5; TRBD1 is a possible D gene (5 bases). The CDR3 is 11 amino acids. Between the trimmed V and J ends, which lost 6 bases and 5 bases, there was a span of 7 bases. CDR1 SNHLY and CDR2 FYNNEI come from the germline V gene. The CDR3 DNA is TGTGCCAGCAGAGCAGGGGAGACCCAGTACTTC. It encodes CASRAGETQYF.

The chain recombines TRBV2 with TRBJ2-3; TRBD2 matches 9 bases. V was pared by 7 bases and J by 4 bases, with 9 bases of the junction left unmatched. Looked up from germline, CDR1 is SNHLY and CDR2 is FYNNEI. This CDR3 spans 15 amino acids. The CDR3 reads CASTWTLAGADTQYF. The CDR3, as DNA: TGTGCCAGCACCTGGACACTAGCGGGCGCAGATACGCAGTATTTT. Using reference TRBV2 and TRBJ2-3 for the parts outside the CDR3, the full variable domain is EPEVTQTPSHQVTQMGQEVILRCVPISNHLYFYWYRQILGQKVEFLVSFYNNEISEKSEIFDDQFSVERPDGSNFTLKIRSTKLEDSAMYFCASTWTLAGADTQYFGPGTRLTVL.

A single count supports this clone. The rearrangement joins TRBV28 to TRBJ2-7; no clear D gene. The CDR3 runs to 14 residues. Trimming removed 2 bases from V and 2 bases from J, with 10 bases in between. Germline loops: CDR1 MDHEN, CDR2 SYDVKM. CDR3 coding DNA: TGTGCCAGCAGTTTACCTTGGCCGCCCTACGAGCAGTACTTC. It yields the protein CASSLPWPPYEQYF.

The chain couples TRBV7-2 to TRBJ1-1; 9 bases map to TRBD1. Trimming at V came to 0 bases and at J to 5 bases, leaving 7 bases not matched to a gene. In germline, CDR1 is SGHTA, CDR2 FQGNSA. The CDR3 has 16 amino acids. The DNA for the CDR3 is TGTGCCAGCAGCTTAGCAAGACAGGGGGTGGGGACTGAAGCTTTCTTT. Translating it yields CASSLARQGVGTEAFF.

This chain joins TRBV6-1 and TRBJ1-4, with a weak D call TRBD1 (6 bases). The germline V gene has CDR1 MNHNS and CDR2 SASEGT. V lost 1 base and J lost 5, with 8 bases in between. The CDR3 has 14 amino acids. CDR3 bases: TGTGCCAGCAGTGAAGGCACAGGGAATGAAAAACTGTTTTTT. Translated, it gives CASSEGTGNEKLFF.

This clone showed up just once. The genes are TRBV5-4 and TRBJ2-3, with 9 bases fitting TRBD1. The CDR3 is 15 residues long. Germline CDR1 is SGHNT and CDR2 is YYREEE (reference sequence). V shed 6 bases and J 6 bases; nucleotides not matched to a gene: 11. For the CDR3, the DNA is TGTGCCAGCAACCTCGCCGGGACAGGGTCGGATACGCAGTATTTT. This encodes CASNLAGTGSDTQYF.

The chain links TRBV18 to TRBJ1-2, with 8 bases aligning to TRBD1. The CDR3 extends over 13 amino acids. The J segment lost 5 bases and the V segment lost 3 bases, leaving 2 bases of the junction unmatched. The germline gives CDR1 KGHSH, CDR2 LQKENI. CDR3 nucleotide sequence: TGTGCCAGCTCACCGGACAGGGTTTATGGCTACACCTTC. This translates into CASSPDRVYGYTF.

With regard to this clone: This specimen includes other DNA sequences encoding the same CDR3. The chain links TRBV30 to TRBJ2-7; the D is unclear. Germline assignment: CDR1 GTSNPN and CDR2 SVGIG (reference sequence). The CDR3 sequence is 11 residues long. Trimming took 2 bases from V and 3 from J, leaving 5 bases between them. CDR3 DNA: TGTGCCTGGAGTCCCGGCTACGAGCAGTACTTC. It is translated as CAWSPGYEQYF.

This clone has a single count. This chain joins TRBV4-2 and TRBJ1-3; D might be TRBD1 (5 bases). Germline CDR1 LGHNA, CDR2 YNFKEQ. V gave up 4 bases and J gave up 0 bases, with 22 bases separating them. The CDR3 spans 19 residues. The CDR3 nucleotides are TGTGCCAGCAGCCTAAGTTCTGTTACAGGCTCCCTCTCTGGAAACACCATATATTTT. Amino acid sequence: CASSLSSVTGSLSGNTIYF.

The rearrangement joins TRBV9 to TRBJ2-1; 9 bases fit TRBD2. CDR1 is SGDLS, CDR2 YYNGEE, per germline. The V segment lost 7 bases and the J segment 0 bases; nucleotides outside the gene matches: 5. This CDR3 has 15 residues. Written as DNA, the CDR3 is TGTGCCAGCGGCGGGGGGGATAGCTCCTACAATGAGCAGTTCTTC. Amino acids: CASGGGDSSYNEQFF.

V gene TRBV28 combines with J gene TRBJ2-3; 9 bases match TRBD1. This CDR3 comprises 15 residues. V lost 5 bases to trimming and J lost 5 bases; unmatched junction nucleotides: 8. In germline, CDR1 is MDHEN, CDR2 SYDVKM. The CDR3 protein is CASSTGDRVGDTQYF. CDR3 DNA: TGTGCCAGCAGTACAGGGGACAGGGTGGGAGATACGCAGTATTTT.

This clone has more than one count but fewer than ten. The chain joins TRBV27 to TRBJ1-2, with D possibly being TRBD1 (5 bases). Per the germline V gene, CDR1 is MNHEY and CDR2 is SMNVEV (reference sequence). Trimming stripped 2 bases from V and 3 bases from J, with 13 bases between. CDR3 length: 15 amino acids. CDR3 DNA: TGTGCCAGCAGTTTACGATCCGGGGGGTACTATGGCTACACCTTC. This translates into CASSLRSGGYYGYTF.

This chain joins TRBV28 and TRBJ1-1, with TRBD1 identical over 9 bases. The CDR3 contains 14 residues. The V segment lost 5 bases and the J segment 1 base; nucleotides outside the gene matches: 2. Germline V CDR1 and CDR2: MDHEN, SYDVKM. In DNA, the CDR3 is TGTGCCAGCAGTGACAGGGGGGAGAACACTGAAGCTTTCTTT. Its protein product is CASSDRGENTEAFF.

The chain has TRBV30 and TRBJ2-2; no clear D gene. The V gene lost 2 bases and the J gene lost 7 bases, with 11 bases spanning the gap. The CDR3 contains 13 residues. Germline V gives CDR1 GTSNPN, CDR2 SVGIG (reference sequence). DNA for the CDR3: TGTGCCTGGAGTCTGTCACTCGACGGGGAGCTGTTTTTT. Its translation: CAWSLSLDGELFF.

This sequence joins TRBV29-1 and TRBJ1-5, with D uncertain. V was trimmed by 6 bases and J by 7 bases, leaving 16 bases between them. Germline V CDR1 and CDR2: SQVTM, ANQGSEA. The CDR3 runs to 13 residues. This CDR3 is CSVAGGYSQPQHF. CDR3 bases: TGCAGCGTCGCCGGAGGATATAGCCAGCCCCAGCATTTT.

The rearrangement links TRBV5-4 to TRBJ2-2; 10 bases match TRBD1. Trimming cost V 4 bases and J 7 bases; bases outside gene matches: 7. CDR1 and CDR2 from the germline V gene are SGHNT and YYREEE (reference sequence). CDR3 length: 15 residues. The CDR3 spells CASSRQGAGIGELFF. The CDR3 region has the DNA TGTGCCAGCAGCCGACAGGGGGCAGGAATCGGGGAGCTGTTTTTT.

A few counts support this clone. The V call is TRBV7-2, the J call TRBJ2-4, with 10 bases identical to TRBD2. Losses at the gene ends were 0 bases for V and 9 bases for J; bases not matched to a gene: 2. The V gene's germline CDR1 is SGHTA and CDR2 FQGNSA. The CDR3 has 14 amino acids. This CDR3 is CASSLALAGAIQYF. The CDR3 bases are TGTGCCAGCAGCTTAGCCCTAGCGGGGGCCATTCAGTACTTC.

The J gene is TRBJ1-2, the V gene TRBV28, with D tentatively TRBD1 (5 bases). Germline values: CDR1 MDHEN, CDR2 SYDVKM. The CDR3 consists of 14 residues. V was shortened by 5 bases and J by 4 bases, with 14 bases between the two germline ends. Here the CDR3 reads CASSNSRGGYGYTF. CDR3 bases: TGTGCCAGCAGTAACTCTAGGGGAGGCTATGGCTACACCTTC.

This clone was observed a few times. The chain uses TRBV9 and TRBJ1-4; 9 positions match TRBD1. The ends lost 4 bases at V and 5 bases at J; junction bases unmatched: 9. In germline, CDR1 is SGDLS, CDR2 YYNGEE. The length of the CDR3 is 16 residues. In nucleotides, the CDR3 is TGTGCCAGCAGCCCGCGAAGGGGGACAGGGAATGAAAAACTGTTTTTT. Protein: CASSPRRGTGNEKLFF.

The CDR3: CASSLWSREPNQPQHF. CDR3 nucleotides: TGCGCCAGCAGCCTGTGGTCCAGGGAACCCAATCAGCCCCAGCATTTT. The chain is built from TRBV5-1 and TRBJ1-5, with D maybe TRBD1 (5 bases). This CDR3 is built from 16 residues. Germline CDR1 reads SGHRS; CDR2 reads YFSETQ. Between the trimmed V and J ends, which lost 4 bases and 3 bases, there was a span of 17 bases.

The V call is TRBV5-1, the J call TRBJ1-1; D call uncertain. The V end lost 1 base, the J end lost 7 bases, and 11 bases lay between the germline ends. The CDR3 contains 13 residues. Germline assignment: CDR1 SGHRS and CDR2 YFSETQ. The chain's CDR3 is CASSLYGLFEAFF. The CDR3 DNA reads TGCGCCAGCAGCTTGTATGGACTGTTTGAAGCTTTCTTT. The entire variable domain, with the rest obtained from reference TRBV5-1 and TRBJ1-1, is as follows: KAGVTQTPRYLIKTRGQQVTLSCSPISGHRSVSWYQQTPGQGLQFLFEYFSETQRNKGNFPGRFSGRQFSNSRSEMNVSTLELGDSALYLCASSLYGLFEAFFGQGTRLTVV.